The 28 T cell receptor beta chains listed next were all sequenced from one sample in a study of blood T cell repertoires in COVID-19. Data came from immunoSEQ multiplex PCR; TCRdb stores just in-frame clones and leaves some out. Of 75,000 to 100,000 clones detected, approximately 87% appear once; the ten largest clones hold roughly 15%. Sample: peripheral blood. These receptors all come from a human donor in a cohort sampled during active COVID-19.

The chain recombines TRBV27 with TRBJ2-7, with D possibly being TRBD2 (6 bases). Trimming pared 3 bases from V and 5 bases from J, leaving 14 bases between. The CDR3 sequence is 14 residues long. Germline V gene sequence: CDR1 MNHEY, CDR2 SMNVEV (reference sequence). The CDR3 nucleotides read TGTGCCAGCAGTTTCCTCACTAGCTTCCACGAGCAGTACTTC. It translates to CASSFLTSFHEQYF.

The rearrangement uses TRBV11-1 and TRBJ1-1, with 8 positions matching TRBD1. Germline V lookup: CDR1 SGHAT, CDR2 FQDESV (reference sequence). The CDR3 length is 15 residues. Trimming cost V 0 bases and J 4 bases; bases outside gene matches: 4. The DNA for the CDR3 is TGTGCCAGCAGCTTAGCAGGGACAGGTTTCACTGAAGCTTTCTTT. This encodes CASSLAGTGFTEAFF.

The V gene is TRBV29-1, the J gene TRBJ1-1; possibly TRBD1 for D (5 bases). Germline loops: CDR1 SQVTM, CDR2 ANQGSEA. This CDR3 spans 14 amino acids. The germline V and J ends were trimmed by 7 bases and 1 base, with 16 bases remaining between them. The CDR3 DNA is TGCAGCGCAATTCCGGGGGGAGGGAACACTGAAGCTTTCTTT. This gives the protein CSAIPGGGNTEAFF.

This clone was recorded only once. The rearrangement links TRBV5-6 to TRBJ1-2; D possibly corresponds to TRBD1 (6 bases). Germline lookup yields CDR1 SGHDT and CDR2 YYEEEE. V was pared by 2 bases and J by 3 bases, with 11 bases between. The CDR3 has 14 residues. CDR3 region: CASSFGQTDYGYTF. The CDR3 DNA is TGTGCCAGCAGCTTCGGACAGACTGACTATGGCTACACCTTC.

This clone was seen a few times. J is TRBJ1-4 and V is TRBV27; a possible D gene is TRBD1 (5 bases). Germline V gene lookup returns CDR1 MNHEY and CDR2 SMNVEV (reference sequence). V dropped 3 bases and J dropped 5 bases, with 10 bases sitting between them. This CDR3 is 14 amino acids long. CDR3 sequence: CASSLQGLNEKLFF. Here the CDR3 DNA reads TGTGCCAGCAGTTTGCAGGGATTAAATGAAAAACTGTTTTTT. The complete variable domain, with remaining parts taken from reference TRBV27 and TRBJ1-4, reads EAQVTQNPRYLITVTGKKLTVTCSQNMNHEYMSWYRQDPGLGLRQIYYSMNVEVTDKGDVPEGYKVSRKEKRNFPLILESPSPNQTSLYFCASSLQGLNEKLFFGSGTQLSVL.

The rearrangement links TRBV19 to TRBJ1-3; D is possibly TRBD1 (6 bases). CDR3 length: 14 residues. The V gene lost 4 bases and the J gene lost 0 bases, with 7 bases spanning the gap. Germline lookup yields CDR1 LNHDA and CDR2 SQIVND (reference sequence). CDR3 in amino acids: CASSSRGSGNTIYF. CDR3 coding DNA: TGTGCCAGTAGTAGCAGGGGCTCTGGAAACACCATATATTTT.

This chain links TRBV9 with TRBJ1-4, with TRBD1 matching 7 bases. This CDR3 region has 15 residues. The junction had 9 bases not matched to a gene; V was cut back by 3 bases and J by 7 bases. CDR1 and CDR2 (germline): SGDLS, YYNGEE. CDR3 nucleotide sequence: TGTGCCAGCAGCGCGCAACAGGGGTGGGGTGAAAAACTGTTTTTT. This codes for CASSAQQGWGEKLFF.

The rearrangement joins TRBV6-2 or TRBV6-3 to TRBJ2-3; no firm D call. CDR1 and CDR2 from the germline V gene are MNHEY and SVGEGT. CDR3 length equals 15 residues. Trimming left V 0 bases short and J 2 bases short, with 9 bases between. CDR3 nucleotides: TGTGCCAGCAGTTACTCGTCTAGTCCCACAGATACGCAGTATTTT. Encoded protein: CASSYSSSPTDTQYF.

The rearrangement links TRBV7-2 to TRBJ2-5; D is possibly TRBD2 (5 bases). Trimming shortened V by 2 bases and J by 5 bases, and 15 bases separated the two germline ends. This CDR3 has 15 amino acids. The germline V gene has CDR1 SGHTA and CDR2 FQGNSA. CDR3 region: CASSLSLREVETQYF. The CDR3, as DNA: TGTGCCAGCAGCTTATCGTTGAGGGAAGTGGAGACCCAGTACTTC.

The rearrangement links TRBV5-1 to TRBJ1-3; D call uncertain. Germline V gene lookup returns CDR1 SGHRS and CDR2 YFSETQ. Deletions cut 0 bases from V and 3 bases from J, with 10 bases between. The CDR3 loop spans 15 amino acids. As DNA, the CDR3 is TGCGCCAGCAGCTTGGTGGGCGGACTTGGAAACACCATATATTTT. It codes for CASSLVGGLGNTIYF.

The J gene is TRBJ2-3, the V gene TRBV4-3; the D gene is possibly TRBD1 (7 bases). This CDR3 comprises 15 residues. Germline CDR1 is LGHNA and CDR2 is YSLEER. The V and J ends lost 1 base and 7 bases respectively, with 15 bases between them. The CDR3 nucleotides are TGCGCCAGCAGCCAAGTTTACCAGGGGGGACATACGCAGTATTTT. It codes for CASSQVYQGGHTQYF.

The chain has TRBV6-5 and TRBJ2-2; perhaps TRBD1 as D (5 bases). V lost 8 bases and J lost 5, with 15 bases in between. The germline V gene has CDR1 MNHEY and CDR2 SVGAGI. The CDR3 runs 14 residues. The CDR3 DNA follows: TGTGCCAGCGGACATGGGGATTTTACCGGGGAGCTGTTTTTT. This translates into CASGHGDFTGELFF.

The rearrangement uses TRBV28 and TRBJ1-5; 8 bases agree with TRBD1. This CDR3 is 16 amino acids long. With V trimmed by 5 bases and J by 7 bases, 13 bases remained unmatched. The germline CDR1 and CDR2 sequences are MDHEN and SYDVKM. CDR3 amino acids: CASSRSGRGREQPQHF. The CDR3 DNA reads TGTGCCAGCAGTCGATCGGGCAGGGGGCGAGAACAGCCCCAGCATTTT.

The CDR3 is CASSMSAMNTEAFF. CDR3 bases: TGTGCCAGTAGTATGAGTGCAATGAACACTGAAGCTTTCTTT. The gene calls are TRBV19 and TRBJ1-1; no clear D gene. This CDR3 has 14 residues. V shed 3 bases and J shed 0 bases, with 8 bases lying between them. Germline V CDR1 and CDR2: LNHDA, SQIVND (reference sequence).

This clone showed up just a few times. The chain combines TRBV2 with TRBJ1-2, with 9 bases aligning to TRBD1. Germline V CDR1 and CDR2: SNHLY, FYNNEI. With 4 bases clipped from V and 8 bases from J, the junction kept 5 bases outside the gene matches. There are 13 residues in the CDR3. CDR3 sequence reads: CASSGQGVLGYTF. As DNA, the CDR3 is TGTGCCAGCAGTGGACAGGGGGTTTTAGGCTACACCTTC.

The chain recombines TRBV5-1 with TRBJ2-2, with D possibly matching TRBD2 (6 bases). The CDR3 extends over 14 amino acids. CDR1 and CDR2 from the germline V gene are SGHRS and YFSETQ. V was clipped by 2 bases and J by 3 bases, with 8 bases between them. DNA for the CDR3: TGCGCCAGCAGCTTCTCGGGGGACACCGGGGAGCTGTTTTTT. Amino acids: CASSFSGDTGELFF.

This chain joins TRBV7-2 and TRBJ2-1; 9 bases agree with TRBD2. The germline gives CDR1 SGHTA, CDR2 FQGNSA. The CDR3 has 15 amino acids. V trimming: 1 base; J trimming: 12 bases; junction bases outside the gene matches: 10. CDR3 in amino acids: CASSLGVVAGAVQFF. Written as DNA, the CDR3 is TGTGCCAGCAGCTTAGGGGTGGTAGCGGGGGCCGTGCAGTTCTTC. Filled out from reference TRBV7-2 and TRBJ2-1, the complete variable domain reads GAGVSQSPSNKVTEKGKDVELRCDPISGHTALYWYRQSLGQGLEFLIYFQGNSAPDKSGLPSDRFSAERTGGSVSTLTIQRTQQEDSAVYLCASSLGVVAGAVQFFGPGTRLTVL.

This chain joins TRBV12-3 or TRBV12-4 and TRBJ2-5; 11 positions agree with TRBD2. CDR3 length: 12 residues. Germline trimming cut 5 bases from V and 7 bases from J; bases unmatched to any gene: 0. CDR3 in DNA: TGTGCCAGCAGTGGGACTAGCGGGACCCAGTACTTC. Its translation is CASSGTSGTQYF.

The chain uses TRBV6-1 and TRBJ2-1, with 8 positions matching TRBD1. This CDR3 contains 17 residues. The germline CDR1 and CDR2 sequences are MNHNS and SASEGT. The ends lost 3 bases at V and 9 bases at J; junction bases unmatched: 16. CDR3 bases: TGTGCCAGCAGTGAGGGTTTTTGGCAGGGGGCTTTGAGTGAGCAGTTCTTC. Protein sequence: CASSEGFWQGALSEQFF.

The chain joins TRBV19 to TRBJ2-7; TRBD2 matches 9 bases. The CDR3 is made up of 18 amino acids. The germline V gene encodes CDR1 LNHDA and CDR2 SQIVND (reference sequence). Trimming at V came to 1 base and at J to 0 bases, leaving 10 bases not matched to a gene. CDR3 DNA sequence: TGTGCCAGTAGTATAGCTATGGGAACTAGCGGGTTCTCCTACGAGCAGTACTTC. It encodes CASSIAMGTSGFSYEQYF.

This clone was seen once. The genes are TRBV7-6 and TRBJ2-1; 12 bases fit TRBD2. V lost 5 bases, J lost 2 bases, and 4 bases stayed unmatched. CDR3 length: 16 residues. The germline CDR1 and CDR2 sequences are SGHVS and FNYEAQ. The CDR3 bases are TGTGCCAGCAGCCCAACTAGCGGGGGGACCTACAATGAGCAGTTCTTC. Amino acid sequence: CASSPTSGGTYNEQFF.

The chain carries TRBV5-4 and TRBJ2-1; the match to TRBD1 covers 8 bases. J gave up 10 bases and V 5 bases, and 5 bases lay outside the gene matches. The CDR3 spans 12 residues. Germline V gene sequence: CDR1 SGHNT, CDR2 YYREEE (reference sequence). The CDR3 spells CASSYGQGEQFF. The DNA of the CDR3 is TGTGCCAGCAGTTATGGACAGGGAGAGCAGTTCTTC. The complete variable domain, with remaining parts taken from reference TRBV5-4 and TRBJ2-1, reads ETGVTQSPTHLIKTRGQQVTLRCSSQSGHNTVSWYQQALGQGPQFIFQYYREEENGRGNFPPRFSGLQFPNYSSELNVNALELDDSALYLCASSYGQGEQFFGPGTRLTVL.

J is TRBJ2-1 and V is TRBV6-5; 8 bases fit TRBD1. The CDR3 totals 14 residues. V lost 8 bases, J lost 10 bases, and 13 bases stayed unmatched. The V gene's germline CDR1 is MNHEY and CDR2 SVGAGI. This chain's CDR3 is CASRKGQASGEQFF. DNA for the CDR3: TGTGCCAGCCGGAAGGGACAGGCCTCCGGGGAGCAGTTCTTC.

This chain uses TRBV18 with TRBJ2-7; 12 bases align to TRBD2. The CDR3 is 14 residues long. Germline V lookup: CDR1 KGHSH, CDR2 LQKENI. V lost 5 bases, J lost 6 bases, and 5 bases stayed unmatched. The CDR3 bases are TGTGCCAGCTCATCAAAGACTAGCGGGGGCGAGCAGTACTTC. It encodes CASSSKTSGGEQYF.

CDR3 in amino acids: CASSQDPLGGGLTQYF. The CDR3 DNA reads TGTGCCAGCAGCCAAGATCCCTTGGGCGGGGGGCTAACGCAGTATTTT. The chain carries TRBV3-1 (or the pseudogene TRBV3-2) and TRBJ2-3, with 8 bases that match TRBD2. In germline, CDR1 is LGHDT, CDR2 YNNKEL (reference sequence). This CDR3 spans 16 amino acids. V shed 0 bases and J 9 bases; nucleotides not matched to a gene: 11.

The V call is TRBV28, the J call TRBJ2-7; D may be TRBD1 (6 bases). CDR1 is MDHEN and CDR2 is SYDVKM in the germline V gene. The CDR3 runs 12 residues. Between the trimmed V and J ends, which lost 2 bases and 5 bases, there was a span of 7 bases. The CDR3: CASSLNRDEQYF. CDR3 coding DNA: TGTGCCAGCAGTTTAAACAGGGACGAGCAGTACTTC. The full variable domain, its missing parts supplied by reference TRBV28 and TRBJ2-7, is DVKVTQSSRYLVKRTGEKVFLECVQDMDHENMFWYRQDPGLGLRLIYFSYDVKMKEKGDIPEGYSVSREKKERFSLILESASTNQTSMYLCASSLNRDEQYFGPGTRLTVT.

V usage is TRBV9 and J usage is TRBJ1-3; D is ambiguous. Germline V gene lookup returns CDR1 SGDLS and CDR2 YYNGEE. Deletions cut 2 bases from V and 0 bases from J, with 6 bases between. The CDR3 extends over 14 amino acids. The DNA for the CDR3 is TGTGCCAGCAGCGTTGAGTTCTCTGGAAACACCATATATTTT. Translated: CASSVEFSGNTIYF.

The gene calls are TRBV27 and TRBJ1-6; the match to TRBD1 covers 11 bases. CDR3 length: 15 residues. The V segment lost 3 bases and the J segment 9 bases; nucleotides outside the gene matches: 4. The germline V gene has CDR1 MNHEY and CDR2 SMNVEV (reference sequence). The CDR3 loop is CASSFSGQGVSPLHF. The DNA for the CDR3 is TGTGCCAGCAGTTTTTCGGGACAGGGGGTTTCACCCCTCCACTTT.